Listed below are T cell receptor beta chains from one sample, sequenced in a study of tumor and adjacent non-tumor tissue in lung cancer. TCRdb reprocessed the multiplex PCR reads via MiXCR and lists one record per CDR3 protein. The top ten hold 51% of the sample, which has 81,000 or so distinct CDR3 sequences, roughly 80% seen once. What was sequenced was distant non-tumor lung tissue. The receptor set was obtained from a man in his sixties with non-small cell lung cancer. CDR3s include the opening cysteine and the closing phenylalanine or tryptophan. The D gene is left open where the match is weak. Clone size is shown for a subset of rows, as once, few, many or a class of expanded clone.

J gene: TRBJ1-2
V gene: TRBV20-1
clone size: .
D gene: .
CDR3 length: 14
CDR3 DNA: TGCAGTGCTAGAGGAGGGGACTCCAACCATGGCTACACCTTC
CDR3 protein: CSARGGDSNHGYTF

J gene: TRBJ2-6
V gene: TRBV11-2
clone size: .
D gene: TRBD1
CDR3 length: 19
CDR3 DNA: TGTGCCACCAGCTTAGTTCCAAAGGACAGGCCCTCTGAGGCCAACGTCCTGACGTTC
CDR3 protein: CATSLVPKDRPSEANVLTF

J gene: TRBJ1-1
V gene: TRBV11-2
clone size: .
D gene: .
CDR3 length: 14
CDR3 DNA: TGTGCCAGCATCTTCGGTCAGTGGAACACTGAAGCTTTCTTT
CDR3 protein: CASIFGQWNTEAFF

J gene: TRBJ1-5
V gene: TRBV28
clone size: medium-sized
D gene: .
CDR3 length: 17
CDR3 DNA: TGTGCCAGCAGTTTATTTTACACGGGGAAATGGGGTCAGCCCCAGCATTTT
CDR3 protein: CASSLFYTGKWGQPQHF

J gene: TRBJ2-2
V gene: TRBV5-1
clone size: .
D gene: .
CDR3 length: 17
CDR3 DNA: TGCGCCAGCAGCGAAAACTCCAGGACATCGAACACCGGGGGGCTGTTTTTT
CDR3 protein: CASSENSRTSNTGGLFF

J gene: TRBJ2-7
V gene: TRBV16
clone size: .
D gene: TRBD1
CDR3 length: 14
CDR3 DNA: TGTGCCAGCAACCCGACAGGGTCCGAGTACGAGCAGTACTTC
CDR3 protein: CASNPTGSEYEQYF

J gene: TRBJ1-2
V gene: TRBV6-5
clone size: once
D gene: TRBD1
CDR3 length: 19
CDR3 DNA: TGTACCAGCAATTACTCGTACCGCTTTCCGGGACAGAGTCCCTATGGTTACACCTTC
CDR3 protein: CTSNYSYRFPGQSPYGYTF

J gene: TRBJ2-2
V gene: TRBV20-1
clone size: .
D gene: TRBD2
CDR3 length: 19
CDR3 DNA: TGTAGTACTTATCACCCCGGGTCTAGCGGGAGGGCCGTGTCCGGGGAGCTGTTTTTT
CDR3 protein: CSTYHPGSSGRAVSGELFF

J gene: TRBJ2-7
V gene: TRBV11-3
clone size: .
D gene: .
CDR3 length: 12
CDR3 DNA: TGTGCCAGCATCTTGGTCATCTACGAGCAGTACTTC
CDR3 protein: CASILVIYEQYF

J gene: TRBJ2-1
V gene: TRBV11-1
clone size: .
D gene: TRBD2
CDR3 length: 17
CDR3 DNA: TGTACCAGCAGCTTATCTCGGCTAGCGGGATTCAACAATGAGCAGTTCTTC
CDR3 protein: CTSSLSRLAGFNNEQFF

J gene: TRBJ2-3
V gene: TRBV24-1
clone size: .
D gene: TRBD1
CDR3 length: 12
CDR3 DNA: TGTGTCACCAGTGAGGGACAGGTAGCGCAGTATTTT
CDR3 protein: CVTSEGQVAQYF

J gene: TRBJ2-1
V gene: TRBV29-1
clone size: .
D gene: .
CDR3 length: 15
CDR3 DNA: TGCAGCGTTACGGGCTATCGAAAACCGAGTATAGAGCAGTCCTTC
CDR3 protein: CSVTGYRKPSIEQSF

J gene: TRBJ2-1
V gene: TRBV6-6
clone size: .
D gene: TRBD2
CDR3 length: 14
CDR3 DNA: TGTGCCAGTCAACTAGCGGGAGTACACAATGAGCAGTTCTTC
CDR3 protein: CASQLAGVHNEQFF

J gene: TRBJ2-1
V gene: TRBV20-1
clone size: .
D gene: .
CDR3 length: 15
CDR3 DNA: TGCAGTGCTCCCCACGTCTCCAAGGGTTCCAATGAACAGTTCTTC
CDR3 protein: CSAPHVSKGSNEQFF

J gene: TRBJ1-2
V gene: TRBV11-2
clone size: .
D gene: .
CDR3 length: 14
CDR3 DNA: TGTGGCAGCAGCTTAGAAACAGGGATCGGAGGCTACACCTTC
CDR3 protein: CGSSLETGIGGYTF

J gene: TRBJ2-6
V gene: TRBV6-5
clone size: .
D gene: TRBD2
CDR3 length: 17
CDR3 DNA: TGTGCCAGAAGTCTAGCGGGAGCCGGCTCTGGGACCAACATCCTGACTTTC
CDR3 protein: CARSLAGAGSGTNILTF

J gene: TRBJ2-6
V gene: TRBV11-2
clone size: few
D gene: TRBD1
CDR3 length: 19
CDR3 DNA: TGTACCAGCAGCTTAGTTCCAAAGGACAGGCCCTCCGGGGCCAACGTACTGACTTTC
CDR3 protein: CTSSLVPKDRPSGANVLTF

J gene: TRBJ2-2
V gene: TRBV13
clone size: .
D gene: .
CDR3 length: 15
CDR3 DNA: TGTGCTAGCATCTTAGCCGGGGTCGCCGTCGGGGAGCTGTTTTTT
CDR3 protein: CASILAGVAVGELFF

J gene: TRBJ2-7
V gene: TRBV6-5
clone size: once
D gene: .
CDR3 length: 13
CDR3 DNA: TGTGCCAGCAGTTGGGGCAGGTCTTATGAGCAGTACTTC
CDR3 protein: CASSWGRSYEQYF

J gene: TRBJ2-3
V gene: TRBV4-3
clone size: medium-sized
D gene: .
CDR3 length: 13
CDR3 DNA: TGCGCCAGCAGCCAAGAGAATGCAGATACGCAGTATTTT
CDR3 protein: CASSQENADTQYF

J gene: TRBJ2-5
V gene: TRBV12-3/TRBV12-4
clone size: .
D gene: .
CDR3 length: 16
CDR3 DNA: TGTGCCAGCACTTTAGGGCACGGGGGTTTCCAAGAGACCCAGTACTTC
CDR3 protein: CASTLGHGGFQETQYF

J gene: TRBJ1-6
V gene: TRBV20-1
clone size: .
D gene: .
CDR3 length: 14
CDR3 DNA: TGCAGTGCTATCCAGGACAGTGACGGGTTACCCCTCCACTTT
CDR3 protein: CSAIQDSDGLPLHF

J gene: TRBJ2-3
V gene: TRBV11-1
clone size: .
D gene: .
CDR3 length: 12
CDR3 DNA: TGTACCATCAGTCTTAGACCAGATACGCAGTATTTT
CDR3 protein: CTISLRPDTQYF

J gene: TRBJ2-5
V gene: TRBV4-3
clone size: .
D gene: .
CDR3 length: 15
CDR3 DNA: TGCGCCAGCAGCCAAGATGCAGGTGGACAAGAGACCCAGTACTTC
CDR3 protein: CASSQDAGGQETQYF

J gene: TRBJ1-1
V gene: TRBV28
clone size: .
D gene: .
CDR3 length: 13
CDR3 DNA: TGTGCCTGCAGTTTACTAGCGGGGACTGAATCTTTCTTT
CDR3 protein: CACSLLAGTESFF

J gene: TRBJ2-1
V gene: TRBV11-2
clone size: .
D gene: TRBD2
CDR3 length: 19
CDR3 DNA: TGTGCCAACAGTTCGCCACGACTAGCGGGAGAGTCGCCTCTCAATGAGCAGTTCTTC
CDR3 protein: CANSSPRLAGESPLNEQFF

J gene: TRBJ2-2
V gene: TRBV11-3
clone size: .
D gene: TRBD2
CDR3 length: 18
CDR3 DNA: TGTGCTAGCAGCCCTCGGGGAGCGGGAGGATACAGAGCCGGGGAGCTGTTTTTT
CDR3 protein: CASSPRGAGGYRAGELFF